Below are 27 T cell receptor beta chains sequenced from a single sample in a study of cytomegalovirus exposure and HLA in healthy donors. The primer mix had 60 Vbeta and 13 Jbeta primers. Assay used: immunoSEQ multiplex PCR; TCRdb lists only in-frame clones, some missing. The data hold tens of thousands of clones, with about 74% observed a single time. Sequencing used PBMCs. The receptors were gathered from a woman aged 45-59 years in good health and CMV-seropositive.

A remark on this clone: At one end, the junction sequence differs from germline, possibly due to a read error. The chain is built from TRBV7-7 and TRBJ2-2; 8 nucleotides agree with TRBD1. CDR1 SSHAT and CDR2 FNYEAQ come from the germline V gene (reference sequence). CDR3 length: 15 residues. The CDR3 DNA is TGTGCTAGCAGCCTAGACAGGGGGAACACCGGGGAGCTGTTTTTT. It is translated as CASSLDRGNTGELFF.

The chain carries TRBV19 and TRBJ1-4; no clear D gene. Per the germline V gene, CDR1 is LNHDA and CDR2 is SQIVND (reference sequence). V was shortened by 4 bases and J by 0 bases, with 9 bases between the two germline ends. CDR3 length: 15 residues. CDR3 residues: CASSRQQSTNEKLFF. The CDR3 DNA follows: TGTGCCAGTAGTAGACAACAGTCAACTAATGAAAAACTGTTTTTT.

The J gene is TRBJ1-1, the V gene TRBV5-1; tentative D call: TRBD1 (5 bases). V was shortened by 0 bases and J by 5 bases, with 11 bases between the two germline ends. CDR3 length equals 14 residues. Germline lookup yields CDR1 SGHRS and CDR2 YFSETQ. CDR3 sequence (DNA): TGCGCCAGCAGCTTGGTTCAGGGTAAAACTGAAGCTTTCTTT. This sequence encodes CASSLVQGKTEAFF. The full variable domain, rest sourced from reference TRBV5-1 and TRBJ1-1, is KAGVTQTPRYLIKTRGQQVTLSCSPISGHRSVSWYQQTPGQGLQFLFEYFSETQRNKGNFPGRFSGRQFSNSRSEMNVSTLELGDSALYLCASSLVQGKTEAFFGQGTRLTVV.

This clone was seen more than once but under ten times. V usage is TRBV2 and J usage is TRBJ2-5; 8 bases agree with TRBD1. CDR1 and CDR2 from the germline V gene are SNHLY and FYNNEI. Unmatched junction bases numbered 9, after V lost 7 bases and J lost 2 bases. The CDR3 is 15 amino acids. CDR3 in amino acids: CASIRRDRLQETQYF. The CDR3, as DNA: TGTGCCAGCATCCGAAGGGACAGGCTACAAGAGACCCAGTACTTC.

The V and J genes are TRBV5-4 and TRBJ1-4; 12 positions match TRBD1. After removal of 4 bases from V and 8 bases from J, the junction contained 12 bases not matched to a gene. Germline V lookup: CDR1 SGHNT, CDR2 YYREEE (reference sequence). The CDR3 totals 17 residues. The CDR3 region is CASSGTGTGGFGEKLFF. The CDR3 DNA reads as TGTGCCAGCAGCGGGACCGGGACAGGGGGCTTTGGCGAAAAACTGTTTTTT.

The chain is built from TRBV6-5 and TRBJ1-2; 7 nucleotides line up with TRBD1. J lost 8 bases, V lost 9 bases, and 9 bases had no gene match. From germline, CDR1 is MNHEY and CDR2 SVGAGI. The length of the CDR3 is 12 residues. CDR3 loop: CASGEGAGGYTF. The CDR3, as DNA: TGTGCCAGTGGAGAGGGGGCGGGGGGCTACACCTTC.

This clone was picked up a small number of times. V is TRBV27 and J is TRBJ2-3; D is possibly TRBD1 (5 bases). CDR1 and CDR2 (germline): MNHEY, SMNVEV (reference sequence). V lost 2 bases and J lost 6, with 12 bases in between. The CDR3 consists of 14 residues. DNA of the CDR3: TGTGCCAGCAGTTTACTAAGGGGTCGGGATACGCAGTATTTT. It is translated as CASSLLRGRDTQYF.

The chain recombines TRBV6-5 with TRBJ1-2; D is possibly TRBD1 (6 bases). V was clipped by 2 bases and J by 4 bases, with 11 bases between them. This CDR3 contains 14 residues. Germline V gene lookup returns CDR1 MNHEY and CDR2 SVGAGI. CDR3 nucleotide sequence: TGTGCCAGCAGTTACCGGGACAAGCGCTATGGCTACACCTTC. Protein sequence: CASSYRDKRYGYTF.

The chain is built from TRBV11-1 and TRBJ1-1; a weak D match, TRBD1 (5 bases). CDR3 length: 13 amino acids. The germline V gene has CDR1 SGHAT and CDR2 FQDESV (reference sequence). Trimming cost V 1 base and J 8 bases, with 11 bases left between them. Here the CDR3 DNA reads TGTGCCAGCAGCTTAGGGGAGGGGCTGGAAGCTTTCTTT. Residues: CASSLGEGLEAFF.

The chain couples TRBV19 to TRBJ2-5, with D perhaps matching TRBD2 (6 bases). Germline V gene data show CDR1 as LNHDA and CDR2 as SQIVND (reference sequence). The CDR3 contains 19 residues. Trimming cost V 3 bases and J 2 bases, with 25 bases left between them. The CDR3 protein is CASSIRPSARERRQETQYF. The CDR3 DNA reads as TGTGCCAGTAGTATTCGCCCTTCTGCCCGGGAGAGAAGACAAGAGACCCAGTACTTC.

This clone appeared a few times. The rearrangement links TRBV18 to TRBJ2-7; 9 bases align to TRBD2. Losses at the gene ends were 8 bases for V and 5 bases for J; bases not matched to a gene: 10. This CDR3 has 14 amino acids. Per the germline V gene, CDR1 is KGHSH and CDR2 is LQKENI. CDR3 nucleotide sequence: TGTGCCAGCCGCATTAGCGGGAGCGGAAACGAGCAGTACTTC. Translating gives CASRISGSGNEQYF.

In this sample, this clone turned up many times. V and J are TRBV19 and TRBJ1-1; weak D call: TRBD1 (5 bases). Trimming pared 7 bases from V and 0 bases from J, leaving 9 bases between. The CDR3 is 13 amino acids. Looked up from germline, CDR1 is LNHDA and CDR2 is SQIVND (reference sequence). The CDR3 loop is CASKGFLNTEAFF. In nucleotides, the CDR3 is TGTGCCAGTAAGGGGTTTTTGAACACTGAAGCTTTCTTT.

The rearrangement links TRBV5-6 to TRBJ2-7, with a tentative D call TRBD2 (5 bases). Germline lookup yields CDR1 SGHDT and CDR2 YYEEEE. The CDR3 runs to 14 residues. V dropped 0 bases and J dropped 1 base, with 8 bases sitting between them. This CDR3 is CASSLGLASYEQYF. CDR3 sequence (DNA): TGTGCCAGCAGCTTGGGGCTAGCTTCCTACGAGCAGTACTTC.

V usage is TRBV7-6 and J usage is TRBJ2-7; 7 nucleotides match TRBD2. CDR1 is SGHVS and CDR2 is FNYEAQ in the germline V gene. With V trimmed by 5 bases and J by 6 bases, 13 bases remained unmatched. This CDR3 is built from 15 residues. Written as DNA, the CDR3 is TGTGCCAGCAGCCCTAACTGGGAGGGCCTGGGCGAGCAGTACTTC. This translates into CASSPNWEGLGEQYF.

The gene calls are TRBV13 and TRBJ2-5, with 13 positions matching TRBD2. This CDR3 is 16 amino acids long. From germline, CDR1 is PRHDT and CDR2 FYEKMQ (reference sequence). V shed 5 bases, J shed 5 bases, and the junction held 8 bases outside the gene matches. CDR3 sequence reads: CASSRGLAGVSETQYF. The CDR3, as DNA: TGTGCCAGCAGCCGAGGACTAGCGGGAGTATCGGAGACCCAGTACTTC.

The genes are TRBV19 and TRBJ2-2; the D gene is possibly TRBD2 (6 bases). Germline CDR1 is LNHDA and CDR2 is SQIVND (reference sequence). The CDR3 has 15 residues. The germline V and J ends were trimmed by 3 bases and 1 base, with 9 bases remaining between them. The CDR3 bases are TGTGCCAGTAGTATGAGGCGGGAGAACACCGGGGAGCTGTTTTTT. It specifies CASSMRRENTGELFF.

V usage is TRBV11-2 and J usage is TRBJ2-1; 8 bases agree with TRBD2. The CDR3 has 16 residues. The germline CDR1 and CDR2 sequences are SGHAT and FQNNGV. Trimming cost V 4 bases and J 7 bases; bases outside gene matches: 12. CDR3 in amino acids: CASSSQASGLLNEQFF. The CDR3, as DNA: TGTGCCAGCAGCTCTCAAGCTAGCGGGCTTCTAAATGAGCAGTTCTTC.

The CDR3 spells CASSENLKGEQYF. CDR3 nucleotides: TGTGCCAGCAGTGAAAATCTCAAGGGGGAGCAGTACTTC. V usage is TRBV25-1 and J usage is TRBJ2-7; D is perhaps TRBD1 (5 bases). The CDR3 extends over 13 amino acids. Germline V gives CDR1 MGHDK, CDR2 SYGVNS. V was pared by 2 bases and J by 7 bases, with 12 bases between.

This clone showed up just a few times. The J gene is TRBJ2-1, the V gene TRBV6-5, with D possibly TRBD1 on 6 matching bases. Looked up from germline, CDR1 is MNHEY and CDR2 is SVGAGI. The CDR3 extends over 16 amino acids. Between the trimmed V and J ends, which lost 2 bases and 3 bases, there was a span of 14 bases. For the CDR3, the DNA is TGTGCCAGCAGTTACACAGGGATAGGTCTCTACAATGAGCAGTTCTTC. Encoded protein: CASSYTGIGLYNEQFF.

V usage is TRBV25-1 and J usage is TRBJ1-4; 8 nucleotides match TRBD1. Germline CDR1 reads MGHDK; CDR2 reads SYGVNS. With 10 bases clipped from V and 0 bases from J, the junction kept 10 bases outside the gene matches. CDR3 size: 16 residues. The CDR3 bases are TGTGCCACAGGACAGGGAGTATCAGCAACTAATGAAAAACTGTTTTTT. As protein: CATGQGVSATNEKLFF.

The chain carries TRBV7-6 and TRBJ2-3, with no clear D. Looked up from germline, CDR1 is SGHVS and CDR2 is FNYEAQ. With 6 bases removed from V and 0 bases from J, the gap between germline ends came to 13 bases. The CDR3 extends over 15 amino acids. CDR3 protein: CASRPYPGSTDTQYF. As DNA, the CDR3 is TGTGCCAGCAGGCCCTACCCGGGTAGCACAGATACGCAGTATTTT. The whole variable domain, remainder taken from reference TRBV7-6 and TRBJ2-3, is GAGVSQSPRYKVTKRGQDVALRCDPISGHVSLYWYRQALGQGPEFLTYFNYEAQQDKSGLPNDRFSAERPEGSISTLTIQRTEQRDSAMYRCASRPYPGSTDTQYFGPGTRLTVL.

The chain has TRBV2 and TRBJ2-1; 16 positions agree with TRBD2. After removal of 7 bases from V and 6 bases from J, the junction contained 6 bases not matched to a gene. Germline loops: CDR1 SNHLY, CDR2 FYNNEI. The CDR3 runs to 16 residues. CDR3 sequence: CASKGTSGRALNEQFF. CDR3 bases: TGTGCCAGCAAAGGGACTAGCGGGAGGGCTCTCAATGAGCAGTTCTTC.

This clone was counted at least ten times. This chain uses TRBV4-1 with TRBJ2-3, with 12 bases identical to TRBD1. In germline, CDR1 is MGHRA, CDR2 YSYEKL. V trimming: 6 bases; J trimming: 4 bases; junction bases outside the gene matches: 5. This CDR3 is built from 15 residues. CDR3 DNA sequence: TGCGCCAGCAGTACGGGACAGGGGGCAGCAGATACGCAGTATTTT. It encodes CASSTGQGAADTQYF.

This clone was counted a few times. V gene TRBV19 combines with J gene TRBJ2-7, with TRBD2 identical over 7 bases. V shed 5 bases and J 0 bases; nucleotides not matched to a gene: 7. Germline CDR1 reads LNHDA; CDR2 reads SQIVND (reference sequence). The CDR3 runs to 15 residues. The CDR3 region has the DNA TGTGCCAGTAGTGTCGTTCCTAGCGGCTCCTACGAGCAGTACTTC. It is translated as CASSVVPSGSYEQYF.

This clone was seen more than once but under ten times. V and J are TRBV5-6 and TRBJ2-2; 8 bases agree with TRBD1. CDR1 and CDR2 from the germline V gene are SGHDT and YYEEEE. Losses at the gene ends were 2 bases for V and 6 bases for J; bases not matched to a gene: 9. The CDR3 loop spans 16 amino acids. The DNA for the CDR3 is TGTGCCAGCAGCTTCGTCCGGGACAGGCGTGCCGGGGAGCTGTTTTTT. Its translation is CASSFVRDRRAGELFF.

The rearrangement joins TRBV18 to TRBJ2-5; TRBD2 matches at 7 bases. Losses at the gene ends were 6 bases for V and 5 bases for J; bases not matched to a gene: 9. Germline CDR1 KGHSH, CDR2 LQKENI. This CDR3 spans 14 amino acids. The CDR3 nucleotides read TGTGCCAGCTCTCGCTCCCCAGCGGGGGAGACCCAGTACTTC. This codes for CASSRSPAGETQYF.

The CDR3 protein is CASSPGGRATGELFF. The CDR3 DNA sequence: TGTGCCAGCAGCCCCGGGGGGAGGGCCACCGGGGAGCTGTTTTTT. This sequence joins TRBV27 and TRBJ2-2; 7 nucleotides align to TRBD2. CDR1 is MNHEY and CDR2 is SMNVEV in the germline V gene (reference sequence). The CDR3 sequence is 15 residues long. The V segment lost 6 bases and the J segment 4 bases; nucleotides outside the gene matches: 8.